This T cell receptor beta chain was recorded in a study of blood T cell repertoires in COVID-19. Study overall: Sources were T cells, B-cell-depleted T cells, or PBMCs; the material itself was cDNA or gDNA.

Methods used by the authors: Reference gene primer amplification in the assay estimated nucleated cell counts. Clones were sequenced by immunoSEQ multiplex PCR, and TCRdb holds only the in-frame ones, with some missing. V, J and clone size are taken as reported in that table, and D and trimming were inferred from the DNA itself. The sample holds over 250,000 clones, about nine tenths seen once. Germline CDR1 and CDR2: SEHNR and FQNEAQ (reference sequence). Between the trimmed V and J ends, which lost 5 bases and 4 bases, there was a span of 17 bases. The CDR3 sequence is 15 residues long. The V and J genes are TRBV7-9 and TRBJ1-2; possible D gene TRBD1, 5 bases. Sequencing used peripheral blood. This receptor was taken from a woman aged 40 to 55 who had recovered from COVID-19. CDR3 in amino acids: CASSPGGNPPYGYTF. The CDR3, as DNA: TGTGCCAGCAGCCCCGGGGGGAATCCGCCCTATGGCTACACCTTC.